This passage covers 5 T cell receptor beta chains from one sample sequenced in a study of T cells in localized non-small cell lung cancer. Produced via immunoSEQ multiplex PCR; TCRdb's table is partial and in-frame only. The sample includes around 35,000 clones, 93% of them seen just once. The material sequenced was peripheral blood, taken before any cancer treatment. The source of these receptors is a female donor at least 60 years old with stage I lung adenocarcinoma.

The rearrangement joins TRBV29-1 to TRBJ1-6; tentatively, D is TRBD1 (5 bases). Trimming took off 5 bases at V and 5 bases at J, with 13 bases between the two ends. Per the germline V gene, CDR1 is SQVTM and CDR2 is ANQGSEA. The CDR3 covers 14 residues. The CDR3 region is CSVSGAANNSPLHF. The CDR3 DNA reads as TGCAGCGTTTCTGGGGCAGCGAATAATTCACCCCTCCACTTT.

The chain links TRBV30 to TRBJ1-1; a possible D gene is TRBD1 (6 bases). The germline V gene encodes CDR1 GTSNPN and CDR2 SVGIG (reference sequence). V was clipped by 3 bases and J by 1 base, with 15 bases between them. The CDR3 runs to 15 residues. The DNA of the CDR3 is TGTGCCTGGAGCCTACCGGGACATAGGAACACTGAAGCTTTCTTT. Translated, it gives CAWSLPGHRNTEAFF.

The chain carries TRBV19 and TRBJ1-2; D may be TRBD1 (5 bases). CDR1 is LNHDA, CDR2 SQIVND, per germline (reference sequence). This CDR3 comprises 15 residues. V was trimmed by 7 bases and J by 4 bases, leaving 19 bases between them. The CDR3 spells CASNLRVTVLYGYTF. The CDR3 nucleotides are TGTGCCAGTAACCTCAGGGTAACGGTCCTCTATGGCTACACCTTC.

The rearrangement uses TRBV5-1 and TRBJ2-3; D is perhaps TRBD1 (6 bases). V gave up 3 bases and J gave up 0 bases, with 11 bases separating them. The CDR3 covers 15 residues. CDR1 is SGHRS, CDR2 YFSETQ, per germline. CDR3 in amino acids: CASSSTGHSTDTQYF. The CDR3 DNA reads TGCGCCAGCAGCTCGACAGGACATAGCACAGATACGCAGTATTTT.

This chain's CDR3 is CASSLGVLSGYTF. Written as DNA, the CDR3 is TGTGCCAGCAGTTTAGGGGTCTTGAGTGGCTACACCTTC. The chain links TRBV28 to TRBJ1-2; D not certain. V dropped 2 bases and J dropped 7 bases, with 11 bases sitting between them. CDR3 size: 13 residues. CDR1 is MDHEN and CDR2 is SYDVKM in the germline V gene.